These 30 T cell receptor beta chains share one sample of origin, sequenced in a study of T-cell reconstitution after alpha-beta-depleted transplantation in children. Unique molecular identifiers were built into the TCRbeta library. MiXCR, applied by TCRdb to the PCR reads, yields one record per CDR3 protein. The sample consists of tens of thousands of distinct CDR3 sequences, 4.9% of them appearing once. Source: PBMCs, mostly from graft donor cells, taken 180 days after TCRalphabeta/CD19-depleted stem cell transplant. These TCRs come from a boy less than two years old who had a stem cell transplant for acute myeloid leukemia, so the T cells may come from the graft donor.

In its sample, this clonotype was seen many times. The chain recombines TRBV29-1 with TRBJ2-2, with D possibly matching TRBD1 (6 bases). Germline CDR1 is SQVTM and CDR2 is ANQGSEA. The CDR3 runs to 13 residues. V lost 4 bases, J lost 6 bases, and 12 bases lay in between. The CDR3 nucleotides are TGCAGCGTTGGACAGGCCCTAGCCGGGGAGCTGTTTTTT. Amino acids: CSVGQALAGELFF.

In this sample, this clonotype turned up many times. The chain employs TRBV18 and TRBJ2-6; maybe TRBD1 (6 bases). The CDR3 totals 14 residues. The germline gives CDR1 KGHSH, CDR2 LQKENI. The V end lost 4 bases, the J end lost 3 bases, and 7 bases lay between the germline ends. Here the CDR3 reads CASSQGDGANVLTF. As DNA, the CDR3 is TGTGCCAGCTCACAGGGGGATGGGGCCAACGTCCTGACTTTC.

This clonotype was detected ten times or more. The chain couples TRBV12-3 or TRBV12-4 to TRBJ1-5, with D possibly TRBD1 on 5 matching bases. Trimming pared 6 bases from V and 9 bases from J, leaving 21 bases between. The CDR3 sequence is 15 residues long. The CDR3 sequence: CASSPLWDFPRPQHF. CDR3 DNA sequence: TGTGCCAGCAGCCCCCTGTGGGACTTCCCCCGGCCCCAGCATTTT.

This clonotype has at least ten counts. The rearrangement joins TRBV5-1 to TRBJ2-7, with 8 bases identical to TRBD2. This CDR3 comprises 14 residues. CDR1 is SGHRS and CDR2 is YFSETQ in the germline V gene. V shed 1 base, J shed 3 bases, and the junction held 3 bases outside the gene matches. DNA for the CDR3: TGCGCCAGCAGCTTGAACGGGGGGGACTACGAGCAGTACTTC. It codes for CASSLNGGDYEQYF.

The CDR3 sequence is CASSFAEGGKTEAFF. CDR3 bases: TGCGCCAGCAGCTTTGCTGAGGGAGGGAAGACTGAAGCTTTCTTT. The genes are TRBV5-1 and TRBJ1-1; D uncertain. The V end was cut by 2 bases, the J end by 5 bases, with 16 bases between. CDR1 and CDR2 from the germline V gene are SGHRS and YFSETQ. There are 15 residues in the CDR3. The full variable domain, rest sourced from reference TRBV5-1 and TRBJ1-1, is KAGVTQTPRYLIKTRGQQVTLSCSPISGHRSVSWYQQTPGQGLQFLFEYFSETQRNKGNFPGRFSGRQFSNSRSEMNVSTLELGDSALYLCASSFAEGGKTEAFFGQGTRLTVV.

This clonotype was picked up one time. This chain joins TRBV5-6 and TRBJ2-7; D not resolved. Germline V CDR1 and CDR2: SGHDT, YYEEEE. Trimming shortened V by 0 bases and J by 1 base, and 5 bases separated the two germline ends. This CDR3 comprises 13 residues. CDR3 bases: TGTGCCAGCAGCTTGGTCGATTCCTACGAGCAGTACGTC. Translated: CASSLVDSYEQYV.

This clonotype was detected many times. The chain has TRBV12-3 or TRBV12-4 and TRBJ2-2; perhaps D is TRBD1 or TRBD2 (5 bases each). Trimming stripped 5 bases from V and 0 bases from J, with 10 bases between. The CDR3 consists of 15 residues. CDR3 DNA sequence: TGTGCCAGCAGTCCCCGGGACCCGAACACCGGGGAGCTGTTTTTT. It is translated as CASSPRDPNTGELFF.

This clonotype was recorded at least ten times. V gene TRBV6-5 combines with J gene TRBJ1-2; D perhaps matches TRBD1 (5 bases). The V end was cut by 0 bases, the J end by 8 bases, with 13 bases between. CDR3 length equals 14 residues. The V gene's germline CDR1 is MNHEY and CDR2 SVGAGI. This CDR3 reads CASSYSNRRIGYTF. DNA of the CDR3: TGTGCCAGCAGTTACTCAAACAGGAGGATCGGCTACACCTTC.

In its sample, this clonotype was seen many times. This chain uses TRBV20-1 with TRBJ2-2; 7 nucleotides line up with TRBD1. Germline V lookup: CDR1 DFQATT, CDR2 SNEGSKA (reference sequence). The CDR3 sequence is 14 residues long. Trimming at V came to 4 bases and at J to 6 bases, leaving 8 bases not matched to a gene. Written as DNA, the CDR3 is TGCAGTGCTATGTGGGGTAGGGGGCCCGGGGAGCTGTTTTTT. Protein: CSAMWGRGPGELFF.

This clonotype appeared many times. V is TRBV5-5 and J is TRBJ2-7; TRBD2 matches at 9 bases. The CDR3 spans 16 residues. Germline V gene data show CDR1 as SGHKS and CDR2 as YYEKEE (reference sequence). The V gene end was trimmed by 2 bases and the J gene end by 2 bases; junction bases not matched to a gene: 8. CDR3 sequence (DNA): TGTGCCAGCAGCTTCCGACTAGCGGCATGGACCTACGAGCAGTACTTC. Encoded protein: CASSFRLAAWTYEQYF.

There are many counts of this clonotype. This chain joins TRBV6-5 and TRBJ1-1, with D possibly TRBD1 on 5 matching bases. V was cut by 1 base and J by 5 bases, with 11 bases left in between. This CDR3 has 14 residues. CDR1 MNHEY and CDR2 SVGAGI come from the germline V gene. The CDR3 sequence: CASSYLGGKTEAFF. The CDR3 DNA sequence: TGTGCCAGCAGTTACTTGGGGGGAAAAACTGAAGCTTTCTTT.

This clonotype was found many times. The chain carries TRBV12-3 or TRBV12-4 and TRBJ2-2; 11 nucleotides align to TRBD1. V trimming: 5 bases; J trimming: 5 bases; junction bases outside the gene matches: 10. This CDR3 region has 17 residues. The DNA of the CDR3 is TGTGCCAGCAGTCCCCACCAGGACAGGGGGCTTACCGGGGAGCTGTTTTTT. Translated: CASSPHQDRGLTGELFF.

This clonotype appeared many times. V usage is TRBV7-2 and J usage is TRBJ2-5, with D perhaps matching TRBD2 (7 bases). Deletions cut 5 bases from V and 5 bases from J, with 15 bases between. There are 14 residues in the CDR3. Germline assignment: CDR1 SGHTA and CDR2 FQGNSA. Written as DNA, the CDR3 is TGTGCCAGCAGCATGTGGGGGGGCCAGGAGACCCAGTACTTC. Residues: CASSMWGGQETQYF.

This clonotype was recorded once. The chain couples TRBV4-3 to TRBJ2-1; D possibly corresponds to TRBD2 (5 bases). The CDR3 extends over 16 amino acids. The germline V and J ends were trimmed by 4 bases and 7 bases, with 20 bases remaining between them. Germline CDR1 is LGHNA and CDR2 is YSLEER. DNA of the CDR3: TGCGCCAGCAGCCCCCTTGGGCTAGCCAAGGGAAATGAGCAGTTCTTC. Its translation: CASSPLGLAKGNEQFF.

This clonotype was counted at least ten times. V and J are TRBV20-1 and TRBJ2-1; D is possibly TRBD2 (5 bases). Germline V CDR1 and CDR2: DFQATT, SNEGSKA (reference sequence). Trimming cost V 3 bases and J 9 bases, with 12 bases left between them. The CDR3 is 12 residues long. In DNA, the CDR3 is TGCAGTGCTAGTCCTAGCTCGCTTGAGCAGTTCTTC. The encoded protein is CSASPSSLEQFF.

This clonotype occurred many times. The chain carries TRBV6-6 and TRBJ1-5; D is ambiguous. This CDR3 comprises 13 residues. Germline V CDR1 and CDR2: MNHNY, SVGAGI (reference sequence). The V end lost 0 bases, the J end lost 11 bases, and 11 bases lay between the germline ends. CDR3 coding DNA: TGTGCCAGCAGTTACTCGCAAAAAGAGGCCCAGCATTTT. It translates to CASSYSQKEAQHF.

In its sample, this clonotype was seen many times. The genes are TRBV3-1 and TRBJ1-6; no clear D gene. The V end lost 2 bases, the J end lost 14 bases, and 7 bases lay between the germline ends. Germline V lookup: CDR1 LGHDT, CDR2 YNNKEL (reference sequence). The CDR3 covers 11 residues. In DNA, the CDR3 is TGTGCCAGCAGCCAACATTCGGCCCTCCACTTT. Protein product: CASSQHSALHF.

This clonotype was counted ten times or more. The J gene is TRBJ2-3, the V gene TRBV10-3; D unresolved. Per germline, CDR1 ENHRY and CDR2 SYGVKD. Trimming pared 3 bases from V and 2 bases from J, leaving 9 bases between. The CDR3 totals 14 residues. The CDR3 here is CAISEVGYTDTQYF. The CDR3 DNA follows: TGTGCCATCAGTGAAGTGGGGTACACAGATACGCAGTATTTT.

With regard to this clonotype: A clone one base away is much larger, so this may be a read error. The chain carries TRBV5-1 and TRBJ2-5; 10 positions match TRBD1. The CDR3 covers 15 residues. The V gene's germline CDR1 is SGHRS and CDR2 YFSETQ. The ends lost 5 bases at V and 4 bases at J; junction bases unmatched: 8. The CDR3 protein is CASSRGTGARETQYF. CDR3 DNA sequence: TGCGCCAGCAGTCGTGGGACAGGGGCCCGAGAGACCCAGTACTTC.

This clonotype showed up many times. This chain uses TRBV7-8 with TRBJ1-1, with TRBD1 identical over 7 bases. Per the germline V gene, CDR1 is SGHVS and CDR2 is FQNEAQ. The ends lost 1 base at V and 0 bases at J; junction bases unmatched: 2. The length of the CDR3 is 15 residues. The CDR3 region has the DNA TGTGCCAGCAGCTTAGAGACAGGGATGAACACTGAAGCTTTCTTT. Protein sequence: CASSLETGMNTEAFF.

This clonotype was seen many times. In DNA, the CDR3 is TGTGCCAGCAGCTCGACCCTGTCCTACGAGCAGTACTTC. Amino acid sequence: CASSSTLSYEQYF. The genes are TRBV6-2 or TRBV6-3 and TRBJ2-7, with D unresolved. The CDR3 is made up of 13 amino acids. V lost 6 bases to trimming and J lost 1 base, with 10 bases between them. Germline V CDR1 and CDR2: MNHEY, SVGEGT.

This clonotype showed up many times. The chain joins TRBV5-1 to TRBJ2-2; 8 bases match TRBD2. Germline V gene data show CDR1 as SGHRS and CDR2 as YFSETQ. CDR3 length: 14 amino acids. V shed 2 bases, J shed 6 bases, and the junction held 3 bases outside the gene matches. DNA of the CDR3: TGCGCCAGCAGCTTTAGCGGGACGCCCGGGGAGCTGTTTTTT. It encodes CASSFSGTPGELFF. Full variable domain (remainder filled in from reference TRBV5-1 and TRBJ2-2): KAGVTQTPRYLIKTRGQQVTLSCSPISGHRSVSWYQQTPGQGLQFLFEYFSETQRNKGNFPGRFSGRQFSNSRSEMNVSTLELGDSALYLCASSFSGTPGELFFGEGSRLTVL.

This clonotype was picked up many times. The V gene is TRBV7-2, the J gene TRBJ2-1; tentative D call: TRBD1 (6 bases). CDR1 and CDR2 from the germline V gene are SGHTA and FQGNSA. V lost 2 bases and J lost 2, with 13 bases in between. The CDR3 consists of 16 residues. The CDR3 loop reads CASSLSRDKPYNEQFF. The DNA of the CDR3 is TGTGCCAGCAGCTTAAGTCGGGACAAACCCTACAATGAGCAGTTCTTC.

In its sample, this clonotype was seen many times. The chain combines TRBV7-2 with TRBJ2-3; maybe TRBD2 (6 bases). The CDR3 has 15 amino acids. In germline, CDR1 is SGHTA, CDR2 FQGNSA. V was shortened by 2 bases and J by 6 bases, with 15 bases between the two germline ends. The CDR3 DNA follows: TGTGCCAGCAGCTTATGGTGGGACTCAGGGGATACGCAGTATTTT. Amino acids: CASSLWWDSGDTQYF.

This clonotype was recorded at least ten times. The rearrangement joins TRBV6-5 to TRBJ2-1; 9 bases map to TRBD2. Germline V gene sequence: CDR1 MNHEY, CDR2 SVGAGI. The V gene end was trimmed by 2 bases and the J gene end by 2 bases; junction bases not matched to a gene: 4. The CDR3 consists of 16 residues. The CDR3 region is CASSYGSGGTYNEQFF. The DNA for the CDR3 is TGTGCCAGCAGTTACGGCAGCGGGGGGACCTACAATGAGCAGTTCTTC.

This clonotype has a count of ten or more. The rearrangement joins TRBV20-1 to TRBJ2-7, with 8 bases lining up with TRBD2. The V gene end was trimmed by 5 bases and the J gene end by 2 bases; junction bases not matched to a gene: 8. This CDR3 spans 14 amino acids. Germline lookup yields CDR1 DFQATT and CDR2 SNEGSKA (reference sequence). Written as DNA, the CDR3 is TGCAGTGCTCACCGGGGGGGGGTCCCCTACGAGCAGTACGTC. This codes for CSAHRGGVPYEQYV.

This clonotype was counted at least ten times. The J gene is TRBJ1-2, the V gene TRBV18; 9 bases match TRBD1. The CDR3 runs 17 residues. Germline CDR1 reads KGHSH; CDR2 reads LQKENI. V shed 5 bases, J shed 0 bases, and the junction held 10 bases outside the gene matches. CDR3: CASSFLPGQGSNYGYTF. The CDR3 nucleotides read TGTGCCAGCTCATTCCTGCCGGGACAGGGCTCTAACTATGGCTACACCTTC.

At least ten counts were recorded for this clonotype. This CDR3 is CASSVDRASYEQYF. CDR3 bases: TGCGCCAGCAGCGTTGACCGGGCTTCCTACGAGCAGTACTTC. J is TRBJ2-7 and V is TRBV4-3; no definite D call. V was clipped by 5 bases and J by 1 base, with 12 bases between them. Germline loops: CDR1 LGHNA, CDR2 YSLEER. The CDR3 runs 14 residues.

This clonotype was counted many times. This chain uses TRBV5-4 with TRBJ2-5; 7 nucleotides line up with TRBD1. V shed 4 bases, J shed 4 bases, and the junction held 4 bases outside the gene matches. The CDR3 sequence is 13 residues long. From germline, CDR1 is SGHNT and CDR2 YYREEE (reference sequence). The CDR3 loop is CASSLTGRETQYF. CDR3 coding DNA: TGTGCCAGCAGCCTGACAGGGAGAGAGACCCAGTACTTC.

At least ten counts were recorded for this clonotype. V gene TRBV18 combines with J gene TRBJ1-2; 7 bases align to TRBD1. The CDR3 has 16 residues. The germline gives CDR1 KGHSH, CDR2 LQKENI. V dropped 2 bases and J dropped 4; count of bases not matched to a gene: 10. The CDR3, as DNA: TGTGCCAGCTCACCAACCACAGGGGCAGCTCTCTATGGCTACACCTTC. This gives the protein CASSPTTGAALYGYTF.